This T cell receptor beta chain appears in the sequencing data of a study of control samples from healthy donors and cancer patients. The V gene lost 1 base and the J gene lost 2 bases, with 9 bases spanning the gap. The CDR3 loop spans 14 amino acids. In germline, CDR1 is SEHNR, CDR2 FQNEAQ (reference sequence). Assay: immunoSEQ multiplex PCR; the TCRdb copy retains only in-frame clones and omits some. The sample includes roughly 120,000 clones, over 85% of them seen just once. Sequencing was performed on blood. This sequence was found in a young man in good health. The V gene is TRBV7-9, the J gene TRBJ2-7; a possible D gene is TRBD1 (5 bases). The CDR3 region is CASSLGPGPYEQYF. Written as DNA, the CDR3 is TGTGCCAGCAGCTTAGGTCCAGGGCCCTACGAGCAGTACTTC.